Listed below are T cell receptor beta chains from one sample, sequenced in a study of CD8+CD57+ T cells in acquired aplastic anemia. Each CDR3 protein gets one entry after TCRdb re-called the reads with MiXCR. The data hold hundreds of thousands of distinct CDR3 sequences, with under 60% observed a single time. Sequenced sample: sorted CD4+, CD8+, or CD8+CD57+ T cells (not recorded which) from PBMCs. The origin of the receptors is a human donor with aplastic anemia. Each CDR3 is given without its conserved first and last residue.

j_call v_call cdr3_aa
TRBJ2-3 TRBV14 ASSPLGTTDTQY
TRBJ2-6 TRBV19 AISANVLT
TRBJ1-3 TRBV2 ASSDQGAAIY
TRBJ1-1 TRBV19 ASSIWRGRRTEAF
TRBJ2-7 TRBV20-1 SATTGTGVYEQY
TRBJ2-7 TRBV2 ASSDVPYEQY
TRBJ2-1 TRBV11-2 ASSLGPGTWDEQF
TRBJ2-3 TRBV4-3 ASSQDRTGEEY
TRBJ1-4 TRBV7-3 ASSPRTGTNEKLF
TRBJ2-5 TRBV20-1 SASSGGAGGETQY
TRBJ1-5 TRBV12-3/TRBV12-4 ASRSSGNQPQH
TRBJ1-6 TRBV7-9 ASSLVQGYSPLH
TRBJ2-5 TRBV5-4 ASSLTEGRETQY
. TRBV10-3 ASSYGGRAYEQY
TRBJ2-5 TRBV2 ASSLIGISGGETQY
TRBJ1-1 TRBV15 ATSRDRHEAF
TRBJ2-5 TRBV7-6 ASSLRASEETQY
TRBJ2-1 TRBV6-6 ASSIGVHEQF
TRBJ1-4 TRBV15 ATSGDRDKIFTINEKLF
TRBJ1-2 TRBV2 ASSYPGQSYGYT
TRBJ2-5 TRBV9 ASSVSTGGETQY
TRBJ2-1 TRBV6-1 ASLGQGAGGQF
TRBJ1-2 TRBV5-5 ASSLDRALDYGYT
TRBJ2-7 TRBV5-1 ASARSGQNYEQY
TRBJ1-5 TRBV20-1 SAGRGQGKMNQPQH
TRBJ1-2 TRBV2 ASTPWGQGNYGYT
TRBJ2-1 TRBV7-2 ASSLDRTRGEQF
TRBJ1-2 TRBV19 ASSMVGTASRRNYGYT
TRBJ1-5 TRBV12-3/TRBV12-4 ASSLYGTGSNQPQH
TRBJ2-7 TRBV24-1 ATSADRAPLDEQY
TRBJ1-6 TRBV20-1 SATPGQGLNSPLH
TRBJ2-5 TRBV19 ASSRAETQY
TRBJ1-5 TRBV7-9 ASSSDAGGHQPQH
TRBJ2-1 TRBV10-3 ALRDSILNEQF
TRBJ2-5 TRBV20-1 SAYRANQPQY
TRBJ2-1 TRBV20-1 SARDRLAGVDEQF
TRBJ1-6 TRBV10-3 AIAGQGNSPLH
TRBJ2-5 TRBV19 ASSPTGPETQY
TRBJ2-5 TRBV5-1 ASSWDQETQY